The T cell receptor beta chain described here comes from a study of T cell responses to AZD1222 COVID-19 vaccine. Whole-study results and caveats: When two AZD1222 doses had been given, Spike-specific TCR breadth and depth rose. Every sample of the repertoires postdated the peak T cell response. Vaccine-related CD4 TCRs covered spike, predominating at 160-218 and 743-854. Among the donors, most were white British and more were female, and clonal diversity was possibly underestimated.

Regarding this clone: Its antigen is not identified.

The repertoire was sequenced with immunoSEQ multiplex PCR; TCRdb's copy has only in-frame clones and lacks some. Of about 110,000 clones listed, 86% are singletons. The CDR3 loop spans 14 amino acids. Per germline, CDR1 SGHNT and CDR2 YYREEE (reference sequence). V gave up 4 bases and J gave up 3 bases, with 12 bases separating them. The input for sequencing was peripheral blood, taken on day 0 of AZD1222 vaccination. The TCR originated in an adult in good health. The J gene is TRBJ2-3, the V gene TRBV5-4, with a weak D call TRBD2 (6 bases). This CDR3 is CASSLGLATDTQYF. The CDR3 DNA reads TGTGCCAGCAGCCTGGGGCTAGCGACAGATACGCAGTATTTT.